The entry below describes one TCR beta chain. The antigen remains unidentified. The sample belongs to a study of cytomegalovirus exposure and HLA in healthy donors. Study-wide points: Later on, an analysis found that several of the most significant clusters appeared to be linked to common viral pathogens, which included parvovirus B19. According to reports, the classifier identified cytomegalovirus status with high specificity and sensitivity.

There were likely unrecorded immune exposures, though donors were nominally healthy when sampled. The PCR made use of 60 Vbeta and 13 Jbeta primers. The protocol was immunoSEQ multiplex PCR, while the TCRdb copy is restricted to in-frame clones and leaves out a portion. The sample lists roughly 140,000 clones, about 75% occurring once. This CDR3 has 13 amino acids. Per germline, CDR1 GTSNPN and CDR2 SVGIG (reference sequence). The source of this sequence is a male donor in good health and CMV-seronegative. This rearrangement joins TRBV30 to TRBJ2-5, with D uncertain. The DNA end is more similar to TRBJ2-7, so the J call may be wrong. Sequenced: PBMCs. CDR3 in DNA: TGTGCCTGGAACCTCGACGGGTACTACGAGCAGTACTTC. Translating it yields CAWNLDGYYEQYF.